The present T cell receptor beta chain was sequenced within a study of T cell responses to AZD1222 COVID-19 vaccine. Study outcomes and limitations: Clonal diversity was possibly underestimated; the donors were predominantly white British and more often female.

The assay was immunoSEQ multiplex PCR, and TCRdb's table has in-frame clones only and misses some. The table lists more than 150,000 clones, almost 95% of them singletons. Concerning this clone itself: The antigen remains undetermined.

The V gene lost 6 bases and the J gene lost 7 bases, with 10 bases spanning the gap. CDR3 size: 10 residues. The germline CDR1 and CDR2 sequences are DFQATT and SNEGSKA (reference sequence). The chain combines TRBV20-1 with TRBJ2-7; D is unclear. The sample was peripheral blood, taken on day 0 of AZD1222 vaccination. This clonotype was sampled from an adult in good health. DNA for the CDR3: TGCAGTGCCGTAAAGGGAGAGCAGTACTTC. It translates to CSAVKGEQYF.